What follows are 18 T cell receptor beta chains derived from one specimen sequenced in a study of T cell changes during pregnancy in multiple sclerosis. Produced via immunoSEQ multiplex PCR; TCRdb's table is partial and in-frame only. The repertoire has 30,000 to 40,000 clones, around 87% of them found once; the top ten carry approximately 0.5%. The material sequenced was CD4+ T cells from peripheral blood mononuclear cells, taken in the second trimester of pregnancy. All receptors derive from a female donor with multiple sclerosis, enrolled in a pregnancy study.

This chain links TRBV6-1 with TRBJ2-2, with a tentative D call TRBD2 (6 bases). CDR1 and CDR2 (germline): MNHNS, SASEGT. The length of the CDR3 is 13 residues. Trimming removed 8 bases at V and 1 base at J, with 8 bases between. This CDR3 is CASGTQNTGELFF. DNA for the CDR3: TGTGCCAGCGGGACTCAGAACACCGGGGAGCTGTTTTTT.

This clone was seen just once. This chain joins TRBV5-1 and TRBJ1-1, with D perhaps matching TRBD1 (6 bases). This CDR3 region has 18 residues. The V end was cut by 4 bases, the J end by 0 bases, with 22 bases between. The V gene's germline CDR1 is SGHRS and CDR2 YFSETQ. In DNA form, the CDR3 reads TGCGCCAGCAGCGCAGGGCAATCAGGACAGTTGGTGAACACTGAAGCTTTCTTT. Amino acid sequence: CASSAGQSGQLVNTEAFF.

In nucleotides, the CDR3 is TGTGCCAGCAGCTTAGGGCCTAGCAACGAGCAGTACTTC. It is translated as CASSLGPSNEQYF. This rearrangement joins TRBV7-2 to TRBJ2-7, with a tentative D call TRBD2 (5 bases). Germline loops: CDR1 SGHTA, CDR2 FQGNSA. V lost 1 base, J lost 5 bases, and 9 bases lay in between. The CDR3 contains 13 residues.

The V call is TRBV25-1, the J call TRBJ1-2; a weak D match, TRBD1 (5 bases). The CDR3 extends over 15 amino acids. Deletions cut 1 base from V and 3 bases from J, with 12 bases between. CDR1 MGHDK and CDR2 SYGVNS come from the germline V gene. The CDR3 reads CASSEFLGGDYGYTF. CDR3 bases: TGTGCCAGCAGTGAATTCCTTGGGGGGGACTATGGCTACACCTTC.

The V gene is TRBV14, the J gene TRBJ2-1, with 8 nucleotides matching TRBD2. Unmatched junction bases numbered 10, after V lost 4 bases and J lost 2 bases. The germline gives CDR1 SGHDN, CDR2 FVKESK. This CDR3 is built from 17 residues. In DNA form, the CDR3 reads TGTGCCAGCAGCCCGACCCTGGGACTAGGAACCTACAATGAGCAGTTCTTC. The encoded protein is CASSPTLGLGTYNEQFF.

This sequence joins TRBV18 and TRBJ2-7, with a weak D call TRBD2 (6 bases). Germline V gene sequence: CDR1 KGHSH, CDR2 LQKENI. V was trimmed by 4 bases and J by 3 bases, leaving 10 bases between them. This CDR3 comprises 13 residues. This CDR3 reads CASSLAEYYEQYF. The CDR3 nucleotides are TGTGCCAGCTCACTAGCGGAGTACTACGAGCAGTACTTC.

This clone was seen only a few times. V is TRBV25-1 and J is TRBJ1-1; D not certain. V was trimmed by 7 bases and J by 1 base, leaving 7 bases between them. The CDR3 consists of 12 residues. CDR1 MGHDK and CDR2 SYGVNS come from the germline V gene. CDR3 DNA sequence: TGTGCCAGCAACTCCTGGAACACTGAAGCTTTCTTT. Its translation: CASNSWNTEAFF. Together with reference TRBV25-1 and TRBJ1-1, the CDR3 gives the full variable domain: EADIYQTPRYLVIGTGKKITLECSQTMGHDKMYWYQQDPGMELHLIHYSYGVNSTEKGDLSSESTVSRIRTEHFPLTLESARPSHTSQYLCASNSWNTEAFFGQGTRLTVV.

This chain's CDR3 is CASSVGWRSAQYF. CDR3 coding DNA: TGTGCCAGCAGCGTAGGGTGGCGGTCGGCCCAGTACTTC. The chain employs TRBV9 and TRBJ2-5, with D unclear. V was clipped by 0 bases and J by 9 bases, with 12 bases between them. The CDR3 spans 13 residues. Germline CDR1 and CDR2: SGDLS and YYNGEE.

The CDR3 sequence: CSVVVTAETQYF. CDR3 bases: TGCAGCGTTGTCGTGACTGCGGAGACCCAGTACTTC. This rearrangement joins TRBV29-1 to TRBJ2-5; D is uncertain. The CDR3 loop spans 12 amino acids. Germline loops: CDR1 SQVTM, CDR2 ANQGSEA. V lost 4 bases, J lost 5 bases, and 11 bases lay in between.

CDR3 residues: CASSSSQGGEQYF. The CDR3 DNA reads TGTGCCAGCAGCTCCTCACAGGGGGGCGAGCAGTACTTC. V gene TRBV7-2 combines with J gene TRBJ2-7, with 8 bases aligning to TRBD1. V dropped 4 bases and J dropped 6; count of bases not matched to a gene: 5. The CDR3 totals 13 residues. Germline CDR1 reads SGHTA; CDR2 reads FQGNSA.

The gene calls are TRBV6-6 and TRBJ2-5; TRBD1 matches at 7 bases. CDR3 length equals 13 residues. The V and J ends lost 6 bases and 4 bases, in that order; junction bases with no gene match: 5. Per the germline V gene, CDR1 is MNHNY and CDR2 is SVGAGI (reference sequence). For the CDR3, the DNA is TGTGCCAGCAGCGACAGGGTTGGAGAGACCCAGTACTTC. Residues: CASSDRVGETQYF.

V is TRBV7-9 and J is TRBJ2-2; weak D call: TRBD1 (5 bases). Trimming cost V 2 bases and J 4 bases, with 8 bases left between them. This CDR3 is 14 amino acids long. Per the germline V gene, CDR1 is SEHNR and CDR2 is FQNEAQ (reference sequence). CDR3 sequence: CASSLQGSTGELFF. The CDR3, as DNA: TGTGCCAGCAGCTTACAGGGAAGCACCGGGGAGCTGTTTTTT.

The CDR3 loop is CASSSGTSTDTQYF. For the CDR3, the DNA is TGTGCCAGCAGTTCCGGGACTAGCACAGATACGCAGTATTTT. The gene calls are TRBV6-4 and TRBJ2-3; a weak D match, TRBD2 (6 bases). CDR3 size: 14 residues. The V gene lost 5 bases and the J gene lost 0 bases, with 9 bases spanning the gap. CDR1 is MRHNA, CDR2 SNTAGT, per germline.

CDR3 nucleotide sequence: TGTGCCAGCAGCTTAGAGGAGACTGAAGCTTTCTTT. Translation gives CASSLEETEAFF. The gene calls are TRBV7-9 and TRBJ1-1, with D hard to call. The CDR3 covers 12 residues. Deletions cut 1 base from V and 5 bases from J, with 5 bases between. Per the germline V gene, CDR1 is SEHNR and CDR2 is FQNEAQ (reference sequence).

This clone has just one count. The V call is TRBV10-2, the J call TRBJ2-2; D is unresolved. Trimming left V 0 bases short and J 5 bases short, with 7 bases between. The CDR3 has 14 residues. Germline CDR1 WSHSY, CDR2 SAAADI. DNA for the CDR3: TGCGCCAGCAGTGAGTCCCAAGCGACCGGGGAGCTGTTTTTT. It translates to CASSESQATGELFF.

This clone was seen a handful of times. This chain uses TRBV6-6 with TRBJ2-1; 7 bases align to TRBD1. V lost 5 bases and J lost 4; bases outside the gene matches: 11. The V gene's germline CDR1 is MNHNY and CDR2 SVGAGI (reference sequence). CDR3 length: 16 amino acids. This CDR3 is CASSNDRVGAYNEQFF. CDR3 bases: TGTGCCAGCAGTAATGACAGGGTTGGGGCGTACAATGAGCAGTTCTTC.

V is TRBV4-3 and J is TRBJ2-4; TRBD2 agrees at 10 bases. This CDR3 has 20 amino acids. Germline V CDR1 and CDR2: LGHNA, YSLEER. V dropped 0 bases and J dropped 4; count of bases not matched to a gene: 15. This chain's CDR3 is CASSQDLWASGRPSKNIQYF. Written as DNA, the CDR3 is TGCGCCAGCAGCCAAGATCTCTGGGCTAGCGGGAGACCTTCTAAAAACATTCAGTACTTC.

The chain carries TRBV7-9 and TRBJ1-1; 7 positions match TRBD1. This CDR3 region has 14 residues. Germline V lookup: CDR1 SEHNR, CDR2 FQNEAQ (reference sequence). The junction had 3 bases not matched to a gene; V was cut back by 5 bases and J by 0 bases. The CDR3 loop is CASSRTGVNTEAFF. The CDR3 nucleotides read TGTGCCAGCAGCCGAACAGGGGTGAACACTGAAGCTTTCTTT.